A single T cell receptor beta chain is shown here with its context. Antigen unknown. The CDR3 covers 19 residues. Germline V gives CDR1 LGHNA, CDR2 YNFKEQ. V lost 0 bases to trimming and J lost 0 bases, with 18 bases between them. The sample is drawn from a study of T cell responses to AZD1222 COVID-19 vaccine. The assay was immunoSEQ multiplex PCR, and TCRdb's table has in-frame clones only and misses some. The sample includes 120,000 to 150,000 clones, roughly 86% of them seen just once. The study pooled second doses at about 4 or about 12 weeks. Points from the study as a whole: Clonal diversity was possibly underestimated; the donors were predominantly white British and more often female. Vaccine-associated CD4 TCRs ranged over spike, dominating at 160-218 and 743-854.

The sequence derives from an adult who received the AZD1222 COVID-19 vaccine. Here the sequenced sample was peripheral blood, taken 28 days after the second AZD1222 dose. The rearrangement links TRBV4-2 to TRBJ2-1; D is unresolved. CDR3 region: CASSQDPKTLYSSYNEQFF. CDR3 nucleotide sequence: TGTGCCAGCAGCCAAGATCCTAAGACCCTTTATAGCTCCTACAATGAGCAGTTCTTC.